This TCR beta chain originates from a study of technical replicates of blood from a handful of donors. The germline V gene has CDR1 SGHTA and CDR2 FQGNSA. V was clipped by 5 bases and J by 4 bases, with 21 bases between them. This CDR3 comprises 17 residues. Measured with immunoSEQ multiplex PCR; TCRdb has only the in-frame clones, and not every one. The data show roughly 12,000 clones, around 93% seen once. The TCR was taken from a human donor in good health. The J gene is TRBJ1-5, the V gene TRBV7-2; D might be TRBD1 (5 bases). The specimen sequenced was PBMCs. CDR3 protein: CASSPQAWRGGNQPQHF. The CDR3 DNA is TGTGCCAGCAGCCCTCAAGCATGGAGGGGCGGGAATCAGCCCCAGCATTTT.